The rows below give T cell receptor beta chains drawn from one sample of a study of cytomegalovirus exposure and HLA in healthy donors. Method: immunoSEQ multiplex PCR; TCRdb's copy keeps in-frame clones and lacks some. The repertoire holds 80,000 to 95,000 clones, with under 80% as singletons. Sample: PBMCs. The origin of the receptors is a young woman in good health and CMV-seronegative. CDR3s include the opening cysteine and the closing phenylalanine or tryptophan. The D gene is left open where the match is weak. Some rows have no size entry. The others give once, few or many, or a class for an expanded clone.

d_gene,j_gene,abundance,v_gene,len,CDR3aa,CDR3nt
TRBD2,TRBJ2-7,.,TRBV7-2,14,CASSFGLATYEQYF,TGTGCCAGCAGTTTTGGACTAGCGACCTACGAGCAGTACTTC
TRBD2,TRBJ2-7,.,TRBV28,12,CATKGRVYEQYF,TGTGCCACCAAAGGGAGGGTATACGAGCAGTACTTC
.,TRBJ2-1,.,TRBV10-2,14,CASSDRRSYNEQFF,TGCGCCAGCAGTGATCGGCGGTCCTACAATGAGCAGTTCTTC
TRBD1,TRBJ1-6,.,TRBV19,14,CASNSRQGNSPLHF,TGTGCCAGTAATTCCCGACAGGGGAATTCACCCCTCCACTTT
.,TRBJ1-1,.,TRBV11-3,13,CASSWATNTEAFF,TGTGCCAGCAGCTGGGCGACGAACACTGAAGCTTTCTTT
TRBD1,TRBJ2-7,once,TRBV6-5,15,CASSSSGTGLYEQYF,TGTGCCAGCAGTTCCTCCGGGACAGGGCTCTACGAGCAGTACTTC
TRBD2,TRBJ2-3,.,TRBV7-2,15,CASSFTSGGEGTQYF,TGTGCCAGCAGCTTTACTAGCGGGGGGGAGGGTACGCAGTATTTT
.,TRBJ1-5,few,TRBV4-3,12,CASSQDGGTQHF,TGCGCCAGCAGCCAAGATGGGGGGACCCAGCATTTT
TRBD1,TRBJ2-5,.,TRBV5-1,15,CASSLAGTGGETQYF,TGCGCCAGCAGCTTGGCCGGGACAGGGGGAGAGACCCAGTACTTC
TRBD1,TRBJ1-6,.,TRBV6-6,15,CASSKLRTGDSPLHF,TGTGCCAGCAGTAAACTAAGGACAGGAGATTCACCCCTCCACTTT
.,TRBJ2-1,few,TRBV7-2,13,CASRETGYNEQFF,TGTGCCAGCAGGGAAACGGGATACAATGAGCAGTTCTTC
TRBD1,TRBJ1-4,.,TRBV11-2,14,CASRNRGVDEKLFF,TGTGCCAGCAGAAACAGGGGCGTTGACGAAAAACTGTTTTTT
TRBD1,TRBJ2-7,few,TRBV28,13,CASTLQGRYEQYF,TGTGCCAGCACCCTACAGGGGCGCTACGAGCAGTACTTC
TRBD1,TRBJ2-3,.,TRBV2,15,CASRWTGGASDTQYF,TGTGCCAGCAGGTGGACAGGGGGCGCGTCGGATACGCAGTATTTT
.,TRBJ2-7,.,TRBV28,12,CASSPVAYEQYF,TGTGCCAGCAGCCCTGTCGCGTACGAGCAGTACTTC
.,TRBJ2-1,.,TRBV30,14,CAWSVGRKIDEQFF,TGTGCCTGGAGTGTTGGCAGGAAAATTGATGAGCAGTTCTTC
.,TRBJ1-4,.,TRBV6-8,14,CASPAVRGGEKLFF,TGTGCCAGCCCTGCCGTCCGGGGTGGTGAAAAACTGTTTTTT
TRBD1,TRBJ2-5,.,TRBV7-2,15,CASSPSTGYQETQYF,TGTGCCAGCAGCCCTTCGACAGGGTACCAAGAGACCCAGTACTTC
.,TRBJ1-6,.,TRBV4-2,14,CASSQFGYNSPLHF,TGTGCCAGCAGCCAATTCGGTTATAATTCACCCCTCCACTTT
TRBD1,TRBJ1-3,.,TRBV9,16,CASSARGTGTGNTIYF,TGTGCCAGCAGCGCAAGAGGGACAGGGACTGGAAACACCATATATTTT